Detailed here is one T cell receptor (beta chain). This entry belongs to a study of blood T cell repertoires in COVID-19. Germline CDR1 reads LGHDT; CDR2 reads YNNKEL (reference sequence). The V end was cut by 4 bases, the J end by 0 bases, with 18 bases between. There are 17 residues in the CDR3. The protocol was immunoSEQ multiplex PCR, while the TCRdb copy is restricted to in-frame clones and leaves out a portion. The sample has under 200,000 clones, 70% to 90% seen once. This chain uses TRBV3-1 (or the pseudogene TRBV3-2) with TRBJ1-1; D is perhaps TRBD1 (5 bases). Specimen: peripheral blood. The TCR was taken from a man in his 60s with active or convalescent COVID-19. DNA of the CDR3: TGTGCCAGCAGCCCATATGGGGCAGGGCTCATGAACACTGAAGCTTTCTTT. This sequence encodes CASSPYGAGLMNTEAFF.